This TCR beta chain was observed in a study of T-cell reconstitution after alpha-beta-depleted transplantation in children. Study conclusions and caveats: Day-60 TCRbeta diversity that was high in some patients was derived from surviving recipient T cells and thymic progenitors. From newly produced T cells came most of the T-cell counts and diversity one year after transplant. There were reportedly several hundred expanded graft clones from which alpha-beta T cells came about two months after transplant.

Turning to this clonotype: The antigen is undetermined.

A TCRbeta library incorporating unique molecular identifiers was prepared. TCRdb used MiXCR to reprocess the PCR reads, holding one entry per CDR3 protein. The data contain approximately 1,000,000 distinct CDR3 sequences, under 30% of them singletons. Germline values: CDR1 SGHDN, CDR2 FVKESK. Trimming left V 0 bases short and J 6 bases short, with 12 bases between. The CDR3 spans 14 residues. V and J are TRBV14 and TRBJ2-7, with unresolved D. This TCR was sampled from a boy less than two years old who had a stem cell transplant for SCID, so the T cells may come from the graft donor. Specimen: PBMCs, mostly from graft donor cells, collected 360 days after TCRalphabeta/CD19-depleted stem cell transplant. CDR3 in amino acids: CASSQDYSEAEQYF. The CDR3 DNA is TGTGCCAGCAGCCAAGATTACTCAGAGGCCGAGCAGTACTTC.